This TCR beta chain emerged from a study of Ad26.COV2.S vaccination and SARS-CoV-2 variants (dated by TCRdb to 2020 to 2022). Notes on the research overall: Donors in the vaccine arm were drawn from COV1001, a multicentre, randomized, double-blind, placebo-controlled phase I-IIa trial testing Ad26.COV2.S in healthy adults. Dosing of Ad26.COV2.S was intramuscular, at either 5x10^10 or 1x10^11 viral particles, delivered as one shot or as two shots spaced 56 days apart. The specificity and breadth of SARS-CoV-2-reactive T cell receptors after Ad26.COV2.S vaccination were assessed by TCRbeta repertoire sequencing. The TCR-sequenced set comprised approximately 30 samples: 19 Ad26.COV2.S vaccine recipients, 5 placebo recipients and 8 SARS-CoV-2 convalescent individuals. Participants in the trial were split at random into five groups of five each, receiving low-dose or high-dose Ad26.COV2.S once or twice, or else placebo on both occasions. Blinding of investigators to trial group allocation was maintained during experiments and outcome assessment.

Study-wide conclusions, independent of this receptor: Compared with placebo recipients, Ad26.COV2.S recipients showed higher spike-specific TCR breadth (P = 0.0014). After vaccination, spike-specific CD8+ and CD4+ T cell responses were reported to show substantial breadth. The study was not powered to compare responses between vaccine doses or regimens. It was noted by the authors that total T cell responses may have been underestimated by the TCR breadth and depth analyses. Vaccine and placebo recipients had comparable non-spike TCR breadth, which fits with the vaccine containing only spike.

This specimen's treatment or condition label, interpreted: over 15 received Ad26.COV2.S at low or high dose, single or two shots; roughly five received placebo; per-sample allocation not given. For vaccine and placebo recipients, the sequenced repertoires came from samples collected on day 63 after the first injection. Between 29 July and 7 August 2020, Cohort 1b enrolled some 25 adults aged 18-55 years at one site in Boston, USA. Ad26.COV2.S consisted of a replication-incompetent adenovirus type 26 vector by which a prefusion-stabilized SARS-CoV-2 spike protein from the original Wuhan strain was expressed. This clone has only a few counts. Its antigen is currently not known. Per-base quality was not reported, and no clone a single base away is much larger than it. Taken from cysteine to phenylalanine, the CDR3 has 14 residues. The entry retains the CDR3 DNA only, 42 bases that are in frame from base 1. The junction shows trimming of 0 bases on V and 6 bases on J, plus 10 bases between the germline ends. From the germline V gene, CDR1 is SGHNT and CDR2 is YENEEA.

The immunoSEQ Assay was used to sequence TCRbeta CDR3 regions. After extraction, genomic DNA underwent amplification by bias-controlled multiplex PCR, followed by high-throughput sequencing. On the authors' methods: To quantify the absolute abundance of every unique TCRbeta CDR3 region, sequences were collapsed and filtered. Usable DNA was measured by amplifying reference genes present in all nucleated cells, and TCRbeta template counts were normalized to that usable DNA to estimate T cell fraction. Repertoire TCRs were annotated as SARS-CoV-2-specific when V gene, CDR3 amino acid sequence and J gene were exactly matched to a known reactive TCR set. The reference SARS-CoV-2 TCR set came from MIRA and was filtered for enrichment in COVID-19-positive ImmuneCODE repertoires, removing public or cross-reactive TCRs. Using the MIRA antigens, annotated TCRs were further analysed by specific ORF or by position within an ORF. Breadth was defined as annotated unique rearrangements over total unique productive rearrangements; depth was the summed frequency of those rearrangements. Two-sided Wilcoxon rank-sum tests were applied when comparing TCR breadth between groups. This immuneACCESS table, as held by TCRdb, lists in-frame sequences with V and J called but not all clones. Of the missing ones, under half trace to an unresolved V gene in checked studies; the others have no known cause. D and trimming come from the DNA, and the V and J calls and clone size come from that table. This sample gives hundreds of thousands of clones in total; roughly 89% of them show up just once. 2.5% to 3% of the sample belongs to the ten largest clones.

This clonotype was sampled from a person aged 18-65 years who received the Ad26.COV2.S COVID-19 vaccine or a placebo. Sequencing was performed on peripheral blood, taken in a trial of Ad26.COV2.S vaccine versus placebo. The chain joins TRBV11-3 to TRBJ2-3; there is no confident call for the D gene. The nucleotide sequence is TGTGCCAGCAGCTTAGATCCCTTACGGGATACGCAGTATTTT. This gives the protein CASSLDPLRDTQYF.